This TCR beta chain comes out of a study of cytomegalovirus exposure and HLA in healthy donors. Remarks on this clone: The antigen is unknown. At the DNA level, this CDR3 is encoded by other sequences in the same sample as well.

The donors were in the approximately 110-subject validation cohort; that cohort was separate from the approximately 670-subject first cohort. Notes on the study in general: Among TCR beta chains, those listed as cytomegalovirus-associated numbered more than 150.

Here immunoSEQ multiplex PCR was the method, and the copy in TCRdb shows in-frame clones only, minus some. Here the sample spans 200,000 or so clones, 80% to 90% being singletons. Germline lookup yields CDR1 SGHRS and CDR2 YFSETQ. The CDR3 is 13 amino acids. V dropped 2 bases and J dropped 4 bases, with 8 bases sitting between them. The source material was PBMCs. The sequence was obtained from a woman younger than 35 in good health and CMV-seronegative. The gene calls are TRBV5-1 and TRBJ2-3; TRBD2 is a possible D gene (5 bases). The CDR3 region has the DNA TGCGCCAGCAGCTTTTCCGGGGCAGATACGCAGTATTTT. This sequence encodes CASSFSGADTQYF.